This T cell receptor beta chain comes out of a study of beta chain features in type 1 diabetes. Whole-study findings and limits: With patients and controls alike, PCR might favor shorter templates to an equal degree. Sampled from patients, naive, central memory and Treg TCRB repertoires appeared more similar than those sampled from healthy donors. Sequencing used cDNA, and cells with high TCR expression could therefore be over-represented.

Remarks on this clone: Its antigen remains unidentified.

Trimming left V 5 bases short and J 1 base short, with 17 bases between. This CDR3 has 16 residues. Germline loops: CDR1 SGHTA, CDR2 FQGNSA. Sequenced material consisted of expressed TCRB transcripts (all of the isolated RNA was reverse transcribed). Repertoires were generated with immunoSEQ multiplex PCR, while TCRdb's copy carries only in-frame clones and drops some. Here the sample spans hundreds of thousands of clones, around 10% being singletons. The sequence came from a woman in her twenties or thirties in good health. This chain uses TRBV7-2 with TRBJ2-5; no clear D. What was sequenced was naive CD4+ T cells from blood. CDR3 residues: CASSLTSTPLQETQYF. CDR3 nucleotide sequence: TGTGCCAGCAGCCTTACGAGTACCCCTCTCCAAGAGACCCAGTACTTC.